The 21 T cell receptor beta chains below all came from one sample that was sequenced in a study of response to subunit inactivated influenza vaccine. One entry per CDR3 protein, called by TCRdb with MiXCR from the RT-PCR reads. The sample has about 580,000 distinct CDR3 sequences, around 15% seen once. The sample in question was PBMCs from blood, obtained 11 to 12 days after vaccination. The receptors were sampled from a man in his forties or fifties who received an inactivated influenza vaccine.

This clonotype was seen at least ten times. This chain links TRBV4-3 with TRBJ1-4, with D hard to call. This CDR3 region has 16 residues. Looked up from germline, CDR1 is LGHNA and CDR2 is YSLEER. The V and J ends lost 0 bases and 3 bases respectively, with 11 bases between them. The CDR3 nucleotides are TGCGCCAGCAGCCAAGATGTCGGGTCTCCTAATGAAAAACTGTTTTTT. This codes for CASSQDVGSPNEKLFF.

The chain uses TRBV4-3 and TRBJ2-2; D call uncertain. V was shortened by 0 bases and J by 6 bases, with 11 bases between the two germline ends. Looked up from germline, CDR1 is LGHNA and CDR2 is YSLEER. The CDR3 contains 15 residues. The CDR3 is CASSQDPDSPGELFF. The CDR3 region has the DNA TGCGCCAGCAGCCAAGATCCGGATAGCCCCGGGGAGCTGTTTTTT.

This chain connects TRBV11-2 to TRBJ2-7, with D possibly TRBD1 on 5 matching bases. Looked up from germline, CDR1 is SGHAT and CDR2 is FQNNGV. The V end lost 5 bases, the J end lost 5 bases, and 22 bases lay between the germline ends. The CDR3 covers 16 residues. CDR3 amino acids: CASSPNAGHSSHEQYF. The CDR3 DNA reads TGTGCCAGCAGCCCCAATGCTGGACACTCATCCCACGAGCAGTACTTC.

The J gene is TRBJ2-1, the V gene TRBV30; D may be TRBD2 (5 bases). Germline CDR1 and CDR2: GTSNPN and SVGIG (reference sequence). This CDR3 comprises 12 residues. Trimming left V 0 bases short and J 7 bases short, with 7 bases between. In DNA, the CDR3 is TGTGCCTGGAGTGTACTAGAAAATGAGCAGTTCTTC. The encoded protein is CAWSVLENEQFF.

The chain combines TRBV6-2 or TRBV6-3 with TRBJ1-5; D is unclear. The CDR3 is 15 amino acids. Trimming took 5 bases from V and 0 from J, leaving 11 bases between them. Germline lookup yields CDR1 MNHEY and CDR2 SVGEGT. Here the CDR3 reads CASSPHGDSNQPQHF. The CDR3 coding sequence is TGTGCCAGCAGTCCCCACGGGGATAGCAATCAGCCCCAGCATTTT.

In this sample, this clonotype turned up many times. The genes are TRBV29-1 and TRBJ2-3; D might be TRBD1 (5 bases). Germline assignment: CDR1 SQVTM and CDR2 ANQGSEA. Trimming stripped 5 bases from V and 4 bases from J, with 13 bases between. The length of the CDR3 is 13 residues. CDR3 in DNA: TGCAGCGTTTTTGCTGGGGCGTCAGATACGCAGTATTTT. Amino acids: CSVFAGASDTQYF.

Only a few counts were recorded for this clonotype. The CDR3 loop reads CASSLAWGLEAFF. Written as DNA, the CDR3 is TGTGCCAGCAGTTTAGCGTGGGGACTTGAAGCTTTCTTT. The chain uses TRBV12-3 or TRBV12-4 and TRBJ1-1; a weak D match, TRBD1 (5 bases). V was cut by 0 bases and J by 7 bases, with 9 bases left in between. The CDR3 covers 13 residues.

The chain carries TRBV24-1 and TRBJ2-1; D is possibly TRBD1 (5 bases). Germline V lookup: CDR1 KGHDR, CDR2 SFDVKD. Trimming removed 6 bases at V and 9 bases at J, with 17 bases between. The CDR3 is 14 residues long. Here the CDR3 DNA reads TGTGCCACCAGTCTTAAACAGGTGCCCGGTGAGCAGTTCTTC. Translating gives CATSLKQVPGEQFF.

This clonotype was picked up a small number of times. The chain employs TRBV5-1 and TRBJ1-6; weak D call: TRBD1 (6 bases). The length of the CDR3 is 14 residues. Per the germline V gene, CDR1 is SGHRS and CDR2 is YFSETQ. V lost 5 bases and J lost 7, with 13 bases in between. CDR3 in DNA: TGCGCCAGCAGACCAGACAGGCGAAATTCACCCCTCCACTTT. Protein product: CASRPDRRNSPLHF. Using reference TRBV5-1 and TRBJ1-6 for the parts outside the CDR3, the full variable domain is KAGVTQTPRYLIKTRGQQVTLSCSPISGHRSVSWYQQTPGQGLQFLFEYFSETQRNKGNFPGRFSGRQFSNSRSEMNVSTLELGDSALYLCASRPDRRNSPLHFGNGTRLTVT.

This clonotype was detected a few times. The chain links TRBV7-2 to TRBJ1-1, with no clear D. CDR3 length equals 15 residues. Germline loops: CDR1 SGHTA, CDR2 FQGNSA. Trimming cost V 4 bases and J 0 bases, with 12 bases left between them. CDR3 protein: CASSSESGLNTEAFF. CDR3 nucleotide sequence: TGTGCCAGCAGCTCCGAGAGTGGTCTGAACACTGAAGCTTTCTTT.

This chain uses TRBV27 with TRBJ1-6; D perhaps matches TRBD1 (6 bases). Trimming shortened V by 7 bases and J by 12 bases, and 13 bases separated the two germline ends. Germline V lookup: CDR1 MNHEY, CDR2 SMNVEV (reference sequence). This CDR3 contains 12 residues. CDR3 sequence reads: CASKGGGLPLHF. CDR3 sequence (DNA): TGTGCCAGCAAGGGGGGCGGGTTACCCCTCCACTTT.

This clonotype was picked up a small number of times. The CDR3 bases are TGTGCCAGCAGCGTGCCGGGACAGCAAGAGACCCAGTACTTC. Its protein product is CASSVPGQQETQYF. V gene TRBV5-5 combines with J gene TRBJ2-5; TRBD1 matches at 7 bases. V dropped 4 bases and J dropped 2; count of bases not matched to a gene: 5. The CDR3 totals 14 residues. Germline assignment: CDR1 SGHKS and CDR2 YYEKEE (reference sequence).

This clonotype showed up just a few times. V gene TRBV11-3 combines with J gene TRBJ2-3, with D possibly matching TRBD1 (5 bases). Germline V gene sequence: CDR1 SGHNT, CDR2 YENEEA. The CDR3 loop spans 14 amino acids. The V and J ends lost 1 base and 5 bases respectively, with 10 bases between them. The CDR3 DNA is TGTGCCAGCAGCTTAGGCAGGGCCAAAGATACGCAGTATTTT. It translates to CASSLGRAKDTQYF. Looking up the rest from reference TRBV11-3 and TRBJ2-3 gives the full variable domain: EAGVVQSPRYKIIEKKQPVAFWCNPISGHNTLYWYLQNLGQGPELLIRYENEEAVDDSQLPKDRFSAERLKGVDSTLKIQPAELGDSAVYLCASSLGRAKDTQYFGPGTRLTVL.

This clonotype was seen just once. The chain employs TRBV12-3 or TRBV12-4 and TRBJ2-5; D gene unclear. V was shortened by 3 bases and J by 5 bases, with 19 bases between the two germline ends. The length of the CDR3 is 16 residues. CDR3 in amino acids: CASSLGSGEGLETQYF. The CDR3 coding sequence is TGTGCCAGCAGTTTGGGAAGTGGGGAAGGTCTGGAGACCCAGTACTTC.

The chain employs TRBV7-9 and TRBJ2-2; TRBD1 is a possible D gene (5 bases). V was clipped by 5 bases and J by 6 bases, with 7 bases between them. CDR1 and CDR2 from the germline V gene are SEHNR and FQNEAQ (reference sequence). This CDR3 is 12 amino acids long. In DNA form, the CDR3 reads TGTGCCAGCAGCCACAGGTCCGGGGAGCTGTTTTTT. Its protein product is CASSHRSGELFF.

The CDR3 protein is CASLLIPGAGTEAFF. CDR3 nucleotide sequence: TGTGCCAGCCTTTTAATACCGGGGGCGGGCACTGAAGCTTTCTTT. V usage is TRBV28 and J usage is TRBJ1-1, with D maybe TRBD1 (6 bases). Germline lookup yields CDR1 MDHEN and CDR2 SYDVKM. This CDR3 is 15 amino acids long. The V gene lost 8 bases and the J gene lost 4 bases, with 20 bases spanning the gap.

This clonotype has a handful of counts. The chain combines TRBV12-3 or TRBV12-4 with TRBJ2-5; D remains unclear. The CDR3 consists of 15 residues. V shed 1 base and J shed 2 bases, with 11 bases lying between them. Here the CDR3 reads CASSLGSGVQETQYF. CDR3 sequence (DNA): TGTGCCAGCAGTTTAGGTTCTGGCGTTCAAGAGACCCAGTACTTC.

The V call is TRBV15, the J call TRBJ2-7; TRBD2 matches 8 bases. The length of the CDR3 is 14 residues. Germline values: CDR1 LNHNV, CDR2 YYDKDF (reference sequence). The V segment lost 1 base and the J segment 6 bases; nucleotides outside the gene matches: 5. The CDR3: CATSRVTSEGEQYF. CDR3 bases: TGTGCCACCAGCAGAGTGACTAGCGAAGGCGAGCAGTACTTC.

The chain links TRBV15 to TRBJ2-7; 7 positions match TRBD1. The V gene's germline CDR1 is LNHNV and CDR2 YYDKDF (reference sequence). Trimming cost V 2 bases and J 3 bases; bases outside gene matches: 4. This CDR3 spans 14 amino acids. The CDR3 sequence: CATSRSGQRYEQYF. The CDR3 coding sequence is TGTGCCACCAGCAGATCGGGACAGCGCTACGAGCAGTACTTC. Drawing the rest from reference TRBV15 and TRBJ2-7, the complete variable domain is DAMVIQNPRYQVTQFGKPVTLSCSQTLNHNVMYWYQQKSSQAPKLLFHYYDKDFNNEADTPDNFQSRRPNTSFCFLDIRSPGLGDTAMYLCATSRSGQRYEQYFGPGTRLTVT.

This chain connects TRBV19 to TRBJ1-2, with 7 bases fitting TRBD1. V shed 4 bases, J shed 8 bases, and the junction held 7 bases outside the gene matches. Per the germline V gene, CDR1 is LNHDA and CDR2 is SQIVND (reference sequence). The CDR3 contains 13 residues. CDR3 residues: CASSTTTGAGYTF. Here the CDR3 DNA reads TGTGCCAGTAGTACGACAACAGGGGCCGGCTACACCTTC. The full variable domain, with the rest looked up from reference TRBV19 and TRBJ1-2, is DGGITQSPKYLFRKEGQNVTLSCEQNLNHDAMYWYRQDPGQGLRLIYYSQIVNDFQKGDIAEGYSVSREKKESFPLTVTSAQKNPTAFYLCASSTTTGAGYTFGSGTRLTVV.

The chain employs TRBV9 and TRBJ2-5, with no clear D. The CDR3 sequence is 14 residues long. Germline values: CDR1 SGDLS, CDR2 YYNGEE. Trimming shortened V by 4 bases and J by 4 bases, and 14 bases separated the two germline ends. CDR3 region: CASSPLGKGETQYF. The CDR3 nucleotides read TGTGCCAGCAGCCCTTTAGGAAAAGGAGAGACCCAGTACTTC.